These T cell receptor beta chains were read from a single sample in a study of blood T cells in healthy people across ages. TCRdb recomputed calls from the 5' RACE reads with MiXCR, one row per CDR3 protein. The data contain about 640,000 distinct CDR3 sequences, approximately 30% of them singletons. Input material: blood. These receptors originate from a woman aged 80 or over in good health. Each CDR3 is given with its conserved first and last residue. A D gene is named only where the DNA matches it firmly. Clone size, where shown, is once, few, many, or a class for clones that have expanded.

J gene: TRBJ1-5
V gene: TRBV2
D gene: -
clone size: -
CDR3 DNA: TGTGCCAGAGGGGGAGGTTCAGGGCCCCAGCATTTT
CDR3 protein: CARGGGSGPQHF

J gene: TRBJ2-7
V gene: TRBV6-2/TRBV6-3
D gene: -
clone size: many
CDR3 DNA: TGTGCCAGCAGCCGAACCTGGACAGCCCCGAGGGACTACGAGCAGTACTTC
CDR3 protein: CASSRTWTAPRDYEQYF

J gene: TRBJ2-1
V gene: TRBV29-1
D gene: -
clone size: -
CDR3 DNA: TGCAGCGTCCTCGGGGCAGATAACAATGAGCAGTTCTTC
CDR3 protein: CSVLGADNNEQFF

J gene: TRBJ2-1
V gene: TRBV7-3
D gene: -
clone size: few
CDR3 DNA: TGTGCCAGCAGCTTCTCTCCCACCCCGGAATACAATGAGCAGTTCTTC
CDR3 protein: CASSFSPTPEYNEQFF

J gene: TRBJ2-2
V gene: TRBV20-1
D gene: TRBD1
clone size: many
CDR3 DNA: TGCAGTGTTCCCCGGGGACAGCGCACCGGGGAGCTGTTTTTT
CDR3 protein: CSVPRGQRTGELFF

J gene: TRBJ2-7
V gene: TRBV4-3
D gene: -
clone size: -
CDR3 DNA: TGCGCCAGCAGCCAAGCGCTCGGGCCCTACGAGCAGTACTTC
CDR3 protein: CASSQALGPYEQYF

J gene: TRBJ1-1
V gene: TRBV12-3/TRBV12-4
D gene: -
clone size: few
CDR3 DNA: TGTGCCAGCAGTTTCGGTCCAGGAGGAGGGGCTGAAGCTTTCTTT
CDR3 protein: CASSFGPGGGAEAFF

J gene: TRBJ2-3
V gene: TRBV7-9
D gene: TRBD2
clone size: -
CDR3 DNA: TGTGCCAGCAGCTCCGGACTAGCGGGGGGGCTGGTCACAGATACGCAGTATTTT
CDR3 protein: CASSSGLAGGLVTDTQYF

J gene: TRBJ2-1
V gene: TRBV7-2
D gene: TRBD2
clone size: -
CDR3 DNA: TGTGCCAGCAGCTTCTTTAGCGGGAGGGGCGAGCAGTTCTTC
CDR3 protein: CASSFFSGRGEQFF

J gene: TRBJ1-1
V gene: TRBV29-1
D gene: -
clone size: -
CDR3 DNA: TGCAGCGTTGATTGGACCCTTGAAGCTTTCTTT
CDR3 protein: CSVDWTLEAFF

J gene: TRBJ2-3
V gene: TRBV20-1
D gene: TRBD2
clone size: few
CDR3 DNA: TGCAGTGCTCAACCGGGGGGGCGGCGTGATACGCAGTATTTT
CDR3 protein: CSAQPGGRRDTQYF

J gene: TRBJ1-5
V gene: TRBV18
D gene: TRBD1
clone size: -
CDR3 DNA: TGTGCCAGCTCACTGGGACAGGGGGTAAGCCAGCCCCAGCATTTT
CDR3 protein: CASSLGQGVSQPQHF